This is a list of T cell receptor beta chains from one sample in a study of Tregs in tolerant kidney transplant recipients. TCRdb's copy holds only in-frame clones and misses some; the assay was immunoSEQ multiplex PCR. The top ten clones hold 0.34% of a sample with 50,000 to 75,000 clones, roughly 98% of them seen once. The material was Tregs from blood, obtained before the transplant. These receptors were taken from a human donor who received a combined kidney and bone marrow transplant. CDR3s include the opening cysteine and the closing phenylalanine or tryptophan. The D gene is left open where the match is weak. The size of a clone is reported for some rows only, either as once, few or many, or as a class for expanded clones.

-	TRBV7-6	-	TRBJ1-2	CASSLGANYGYTF	TGTGCCAGCAGCTTAGGGGCAAACTATGGCTACACCTTC
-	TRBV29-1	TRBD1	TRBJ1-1	CSGYRGPMNTEAFF	TGCAGCGGGTACAGGGGGCCGATGAACACTGAAGCTTTCTTT
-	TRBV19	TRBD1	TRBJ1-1	CASSGSGGYPNTEAFF	TGTGCCAGTAGTGGGTCAGGGGGATATCCGAACACTGAAGCTTTCTTT
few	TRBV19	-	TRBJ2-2	CASSRGQRGGELFF	TGTGCCAGTAGTCGGGGACAAAGGGGCGGGGAGCTGTTTTTT
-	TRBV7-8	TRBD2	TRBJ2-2	CASTPGRVLGELFF	TGTGCCAGCACCCCAGGGAGGGTACTCGGGGAGCTGTTTTTT
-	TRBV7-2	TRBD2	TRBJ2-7	CASIRAAPWGGLSYEQYF	TGTGCCAGCATCCGAGCCGCGCCGTGGGGAGGGCTCAGCTACGAGCAGTACTTC
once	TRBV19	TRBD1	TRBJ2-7	CASRRQGSSYEQYF	TGTGCCAGTAGGCGACAGGGTAGCTCCTACGAGCAGTACTTC
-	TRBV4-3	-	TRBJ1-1	CASSQERGGRVEAFF	TGCGCCAGCAGCCAAGAAAGGGGGGGACGGGTTGAAGCTTTCTTT
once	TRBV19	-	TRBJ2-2	CASRETAGELFF	TGTGCCAGTAGAGAGACTGCGGGGGAGCTGTTTTTT
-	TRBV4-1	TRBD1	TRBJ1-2	CASSMDRGNYGYTF	TGCGCCAGCAGTATGGACAGGGGGAACTATGGCTACACCTTC
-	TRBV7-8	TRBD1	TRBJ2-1	CASRRGSEIRTTSSYNEQFF	TGTGCCAGCCGCAGGGGGTCAGAAATTCGGACCACGAGCTCCTACAATGAGCAGTTCTTC
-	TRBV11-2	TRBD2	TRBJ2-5	CASSLGVPGGAGETQYF	TGTGCCAGCAGCTTAGGGGTGCCCGGGGGGGCGGGTGAGACCCAGTACTTC
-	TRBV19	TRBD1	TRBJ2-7	CASSDTTGGVEQYF	TGTGCCAGTAGTGACACGACAGGGGGCGTCGAGCAGTACTTC
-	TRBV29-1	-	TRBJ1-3	CSVLGLAGNTIYF	TGCAGCGTATTAGGACTAGCTGGAAACACCATATATTTT
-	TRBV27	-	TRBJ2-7	CATGRQGLGEQYF	TGTGCCACCGGCCGGCAGGGGTTGGGAGAGCAGTACTTC
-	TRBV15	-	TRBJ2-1	CATSRDDRLGQNEQFF	TGTGCCACCAGCAGAGACGACAGGCTAGGGCAGAATGAGCAGTTCTTC
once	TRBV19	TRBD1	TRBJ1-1	CASSLLGQGAWAFF	TGTGCCAGTAGCCTCTTGGGACAGGGGGCATGGGCTTTCTTT
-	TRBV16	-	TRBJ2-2	CASLLDTNTGELFF	TGTGCCAGCCTTCTCGACACGAACACCGGGGAGCTGTTTTTT
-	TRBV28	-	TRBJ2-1	CASSPRGSEQFF	TGTGCCAGCAGCCCACGAGGCTCTGAGCAGTTCTTC
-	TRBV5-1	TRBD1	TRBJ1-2	CASRHGDRGPGGYTF	TGCGCCAGCAGACATGGGGACAGGGGGCCAGGTGGCTACACCTTC
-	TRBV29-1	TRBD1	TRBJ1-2	CSVGTGDYGYTF	TGCAGCGTTGGAACAGGGGACTATGGCTACACCTTC
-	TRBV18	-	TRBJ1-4	CASSPPGRPDEKLFF	TGTGCCAGCTCACCACCGGGCAGGCCAGATGAAAAACTGTTTTTT
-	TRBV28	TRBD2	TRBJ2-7	CASSFFLAGGQYEQYF	TGTGCCAGCAGTTTTTTCCTAGCGGGAGGACAATACGAGCAGTACTTC
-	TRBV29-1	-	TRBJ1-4	CSAIQGTTNEKLFF	TGCAGCGCCATTCAGGGGACAACTAATGAAAAACTGTTTTTT
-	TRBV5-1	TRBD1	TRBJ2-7	CASSAGQGVYEQYF	TGCGCCAGCAGCGCAGGACAGGGGGTCTACGAGCAGTACTTC
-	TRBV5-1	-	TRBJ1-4	CASSLGPGRNEKLFF	TGCGCCAGCAGCTTGGGGCCAGGTCGTAATGAAAAACTGTTTTTT
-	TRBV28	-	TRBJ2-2	CASSLNRNTGELFF	TGTGCCAGCAGTTTAAACAGGAACACCGGGGAGCTGTTTTTT
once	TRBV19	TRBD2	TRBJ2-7	CASSPGLASGEQYF	TGTGCCAGTAGTCCGGGACTAGCATCAGGGGAGCAGTACTTC
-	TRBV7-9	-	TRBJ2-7	CASSSGGSYEQYF	TGTGCCAGCAGCTCAGGGGGGTCCTACGAGCAGTACTTC
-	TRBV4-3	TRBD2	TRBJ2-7	CASSLLPSSGAPYEQYF	TGCGCCAGCAGCCTCCTTCCCTCTAGCGGGGCCCCCTACGAGCAGTACTTC
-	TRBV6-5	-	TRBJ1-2	CASRKTGYYGYTF	TGTGCCAGCAGAAAAACAGGCTACTATGGCTACACCTTC
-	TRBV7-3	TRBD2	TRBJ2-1	CASSLGAGGEQFF	TGTGCCAGCAGCTTGGGAGCGGGGGGTGAGCAGTTCTTC
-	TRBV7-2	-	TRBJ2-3	CASSLVISTDTQYF	TGTGCCAGCAGCTTAGTTATTAGCACAGATACGCAGTATTTT
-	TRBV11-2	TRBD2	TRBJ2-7	CASSPWTSGRSYEQYF	TGTGCCAGCAGCCCGTGGACTAGCGGGCGCTCCTACGAGCAGTACTTC
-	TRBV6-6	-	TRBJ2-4	CATGGGAKNIQYF	TGTGCCACCGGCGGTGGAGCCAAAAACATTCAGTACTTC
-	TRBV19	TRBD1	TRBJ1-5	CASSIGTGNGQPQHF	TGTGCCAGTAGCATCGGGACAGGGAATGGTCAGCCCCAGCATTTT
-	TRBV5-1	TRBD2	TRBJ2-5	CASSLVIPGLVFEETQYF	TGCGCCAGCAGCTTGGTCATCCCGGGACTAGTGTTTGAAGAGACCCAGTACTTC
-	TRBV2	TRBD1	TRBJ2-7	CASNPRGGLSYEQYF	TGTGCCAGCAACCCGCGAGGGGGCCTCTCCTACGAGCAGTACTTC
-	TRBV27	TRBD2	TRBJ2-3	CASSLSGGAPDTQYF	TGTGCCAGCAGTTTATCCGGGGGGGCCCCAGATACGCAGTATTTT
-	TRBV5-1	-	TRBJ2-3	CASSLAAYQNYPAATDTQYF	TGCGCCAGCAGCTTGGCCGCGTATCAGAACTACCCGGCGGCCACAGATACGCAGTATTTT
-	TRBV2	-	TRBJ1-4	CASTWANEKLFF	TGTGCCAGCACGTGGGCAAATGAAAAACTGTTTTTT
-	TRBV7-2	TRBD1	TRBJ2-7	CASSHPGQGAYEQYF	TGTGCCAGCAGCCACCCGGGACAGGGGGCCTACGAGCAGTACTTC
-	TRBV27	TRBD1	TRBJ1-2	CASSSTTGGSLYGYTF	TGTGCCAGCAGTTCGACGACAGGGGGGAGCCTTTATGGCTACACCTTC
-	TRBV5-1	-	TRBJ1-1	CASSLMGLNTEAFF	TGCGCCAGCAGCTTGATGGGCTTGAACACTGAAGCTTTCTTT
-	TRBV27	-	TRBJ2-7	CASSPYNRGEQYF	TGTGCCAGCAGTCCTTATAATCGGGGCGAGCAGTACTTC
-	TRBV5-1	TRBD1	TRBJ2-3	CASSLRVDRGDTQYF	TGCGCCAGCAGCTTGCGAGTGGACAGGGGGGATACGCAGTATTTT
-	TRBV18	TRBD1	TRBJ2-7	CASSPRTGSYEQYF	TGTGCCAGCTCACCCCGGACAGGGAGCTACGAGCAGTACTTC
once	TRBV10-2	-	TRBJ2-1	CASSESVRIRVNEQFF	TGCGCCAGCAGTGAGTCGGTGCGGATACGCGTCAATGAGCAGTTCTTC
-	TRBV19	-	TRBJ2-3	CATKHRNTDTQYF	TGTGCCACTAAGCACAGAAACACAGATACGCAGTATTTT
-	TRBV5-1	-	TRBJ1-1	CASSLGQHTEAFF	TGCGCCAGCAGCCTTGGACAGCACACTGAAGCTTTCTTT